This note documents a single T cell receptor (beta chain) sequence. Its antigen is still unknown. Measured with immunoSEQ multiplex PCR; TCRdb has only the in-frame clones, and not every one. Among about 95,000 clones listed, 80% to 90% were seen once. This record comes from a study of radiation and T cells in renal cell carcinoma. Points from the study as a whole: From baseline, blood top tumor clonotypes peaked at 2 weeks post-radiation.

CDR1 and CDR2 from the germline V gene are LGHNA and YSLEER. Trimming removed 0 bases at V and 1 base at J, with 18 bases between. The CDR3 extends over 18 amino acids. Time point reported: baseline pretreatment blood. Treatment of the sample: 15 Gy SBRT to primary tumor, nephrectomy 4 weeks later. This chain joins TRBV4-3 and TRBJ1-1; a possible D gene is TRBD1 (5 bases). The starting material was blood, obtained from a patient whose treatment included radiotherapy and nephrectomy. This sequence originates from a man aged 45-65 years with renal cell carcinoma. The chain's CDR3 is CASSQDLGTGTGNTEAFF. The CDR3 DNA follows: TGCGCCAGCAGCCAAGATCTAGGGACGGGAACAGGGAACACTGAAGCTTTCTTT.